The entry below describes one T cell receptor (beta chain). Its antigen has not been determined. No base quality information exists; no much larger clone differs at one position. The collaborating institutions used their own protocols to collect whole blood in K2EDTA tubes. For TCRbeta analysis, collaborators shipped samples in one of three forms: frozen whole blood, isolated PBMCs, or DNA extracted from either of those sample types. From the cysteine up to the phenylalanine, the CDR3 has a length of 15 residues. The kept DNA is CDR3 alone, 45 bases in frame from the first base. The germline V gene encodes CDR1 SGHVS and CDR2 FQNEAQ. V is cut by 0 bases and J by 0 bases, and the space between the germline ends is 6 bases. TCRbeta CDR3 regions were amplified from genomic DNA using the immunoSEQ Assay, a bias-controlled multiplex PCR. The study's own analysis went as follows. Within the assay, amplification of reference gene primers was used to estimate how many nucleated cells each sample contained. Sequence reads were collapsed and filtered to measure the absolute abundance of every unique TCRbeta CDR3 rearrangement. Productive Simpson clonality was computed per sample as the square root of Simpson's diversity index over productive rearrangements. In TCRdb, the immuneACCESS table is reduced to in-frame sequences with V and J assigned. These tables do not hold every clone; where another copy was compared, an unresolved V gene accounts for under half, and the others remain unexplained. V and J calls and clone size are as listed in that table; D and trimming were resolved from the DNA. The sample table contains approximately 140,000 clones; only one count was recorded for about 88% of them. The ten largest clones capture approximately 17% of the sample.

The record originates from a study of blood T cell repertoires in COVID-19 (dated by TCRdb to about 2020). For the study in its entirety: The collaborator samples originated in the United States, Italy and Spain and spanned the acute and convalescent phases of COVID-19. The material from the prospective study consisted of cDNA or gDNA derived from T cells, B-cell-depleted T cells, or PBMCs. The dataset comprised deeply sampled blood TCRbeta repertoires from subjects exposed to, actively infected with, or recovered from COVID-19. The repertoires were released in a freely available public database intended as a resource for research on the immune response to SARS-CoV-2. The samples were drawn from the first 160 participants of the ongoing ImmuneRACE study and from under 1,500 subjects provided by 6 global collaborators. The sample metadata nearly always contained a de-identified subject ID, COVID-19 status, age in years and sex. Where available, HLA class I and class II types were taken from metadata supplied by the sample provider and were not determined by assay-based typing.

Study-level results and caveats: The amount of clinical and demographic metadata varied by source and participant and was provided uncurated.

This chain is built from TRBV7-8 and TRBJ1-5; no D gene call is confident. The clonotype originates from a woman of 80 years or more with acute or convalescent COVID-19. Sequencing was done on a sample of peripheral blood. The nucleotides read TGTGCCAGCAGCTTAGCGTACGGTAGCAATCAGCCCCAGCATTTT. The resulting protein is CASSLAYGSNQPQHF.